A selection of T cell receptor beta chains follows, all from one sample in a study of PD-L1 blockade in urothelial cancer. Clones were sequenced by immunoSEQ multiplex PCR, and TCRdb holds only the in-frame ones, with some missing. The table includes some 39,000 clones, about 88% detected once. The starting material was PBMCs, obtained around atezolizumab (anti-PD-L1) treatment. These receptors came from a man between 65 and 85 years old with urothelial cancer. Each CDR3 is given with its conserved first and last residue. D genes are given only for firm matches. The size entry is marked missing in some rows and otherwise reads once, few, many or a size class.

>.|TRBJ1-4|TRBD1|TRBV5-1
TGCGCCAGCAGCTTGGTACAGGGGGGCGGTGAAAAACTGTTTTTT
CASSLVQGGGEKLFF
>.|TRBJ2-1|TRBD2|TRBV7-8
TGTGCCAGCAGCTTAGATTGGGGACTAGCGGCATTTTCCTACAATGAGCAGTTCTTC
CASSLDWGLAAFSYNEQFF
>few|TRBJ2-5|.|TRBV7-9
TGTGCCACCACCTCGGGTCGAGAGACCCAGTACTTC
CATTSGRETQYF
>few|TRBJ2-5|TRBD1|TRBV2
TGTGCCAGCAGCACGGACAGGTACCAAGAGACCCAGTACTTC
CASSTDRYQETQYF
>few|TRBJ2-5|.|TRBV5-5
TGTGCCAGCAGCTTGGGGGCCAGGGGTCAAGAGACCCAGTACTTC
CASSLGARGQETQYF
>.|TRBJ2-3|TRBD1|TRBV7-3
TGTGCCAGCAGCCCACAGGGGGCTGGCACAGATACGCAGTATTTT
CASSPQGAGTDTQYF
>.|TRBJ1-1|TRBD1|TRBV28
TGTGCCAGCAGTTCGTTCCGGGACAGGGGCATGAACACTGAAGCTTTCTTT
CASSSFRDRGMNTEAFF
>few|TRBJ2-1|TRBD2|TRBV4-1
TGCGCCAGCAGCCATCTTCCGGCTAGCGGGAGATTATCGAATGAGCAGTTCTTC
CASSHLPASGRLSNEQFF
>.|TRBJ2-7|.|TRBV10-2
TGCGCCAGCAGTGTAAACAGGGACTACGAGCAGTACTTC
CASSVNRDYEQYF
>.|TRBJ1-2|TRBD1|TRBV6-1
TGTGCCAGCAGTGAACCGGGACAGGGGGATCGTGGCTACACCTTC
CASSEPGQGDRGYTF
>.|TRBJ1-1|TRBD1|TRBV6-7
TGTGCCAGCAGCAAAGGACAGGGACAACGTAGGGTTTCAGCTTTCTTT
CASSKGQGQRRVSAFF
>.|TRBJ2-7|TRBD1|TRBV5-6
TGTGCCAGCAGCTTGGCCGGGACAGGCGGTTCCGAGCAGTACTTC
CASSLAGTGGSEQYF
>.|TRBJ2-2|TRBD1|TRBV5-5
TGTGCCAGCAGCCCACTCAGGGGGTCGAACACCGGGGAGCTGTTTTTT
CASSPLRGSNTGELFF
>.|TRBJ1-2|TRBD1|TRBV28
TGTGCCAGCAGTACGGGGACAGTTCTTGGCTACACCTTC
CASSTGTVLGYTF
>.|TRBJ1-5|TRBD1|TRBV2
TGTGCCAGCACCAAAGACAGGGGAAGCAATCAGCCCCAGCATTTT
CASTKDRGSNQPQHF
>.|TRBJ2-7|TRBD2|TRBV5-1
TGCGCCAGCAGCCCCATCGGGGGGTCGGCGTCCTACGAGCAGTACTTC
CASSPIGGSASYEQYF
>.|TRBJ1-2|.|TRBV30
TGTGCCTGGAGTGTCAGGGCCACTACCTATGGCTACACCTTC
CAWSVRATTYGYTF
>.|TRBJ2-1|TRBD1|TRBV12-5
TGTGCTAGTGGTTCCTCCGACAGGGGGGTCATCCCCTCCTACAATGAGCAGTTCTTC
CASGSSDRGVIPSYNEQFF
>.|TRBJ1-5|TRBD1|TRBV4-1
TGCGCCAGCAGCTCGCAAACAGGGGAGAATCAGCCCCAGCATTTT
CASSSQTGENQPQHF
>.|TRBJ2-2|TRBD1|TRBV28
TGTGCCAGCAGTCGAACAGGGGACACCGGGGAGCTGTTTTTT
CASSRTGDTGELFF
>.|TRBJ2-7|.|TRBV14
TGTGCCAGCAGCCAATTGGTTTTGGACCTAGGGCAGGGCGAGTACGAGCAGTACTTC
CASSQLVLDLGQGEYEQYF
>.|TRBJ2-3|.|TRBV2
TGTGCCAGCAGAAGGACGGGAAGTCGCATAAGGCACACAGATACGCAGTATTTT
CASRRTGSRIRHTDTQYF
>.|TRBJ1-1|TRBD1|TRBV27
TGTGCCAGCAGTGTGTCGGCCAGGGGGCTAAAAGCTTTCTTT
CASSVSARGLKAFF
>.|TRBJ2-1|TRBD2|TRBV5-1
TGCGCCAGCCGGGGGGAAAACAATGAGCAGTTCTTC
CASRGENNEQFF
>once|TRBJ2-5|.|TRBV15
TGTGCCACCAGCATCGGGACAACCGAAGAGACCCAGTACTTC
CATSIGTTEETQYF
>.|TRBJ2-1|.|TRBV14
TGTGCCAGCAGCCACAGACAAAGCTCCTACAATGAGCAGTTCTTC
CASSHRQSSYNEQFF
>once|TRBJ2-5|.|TRBV21-1
TGTGCTCCCCAATGCGGGAGCAGGGAGGAGACCCAGTACTTC
CAPQCGSREETQYF
>.|TRBJ1-2|TRBD1|TRBV6-1
TGTGCCAGCAGTGCCGGACAGGACTATGGCTACACCTTC
CASSAGQDYGYTF
>few|TRBJ2-5|TRBD2|TRBV10-3
TGTGCCATCAGTGAGTCTAGCGGGACAGAGACCCAGTACTTC
CAISESSGTETQYF
>.|TRBJ1-1|.|TRBV20-1
TGCAGTGCTCCAACAGGCCTCGAAGCTTTCTTT
CSAPTGLEAFF
>.|TRBJ1-1|.|TRBV6-4
TGTGCCAGCAGCTTGGGATCCAGGGTGGGCACTGAAGCTTTCTTT
CASSLGSRVGTEAFF
>.|TRBJ2-1|TRBD2|TRBV29-1
TGCAGCGTACTAGCGGATTCCTTCAATGAGCAGTTCTTC
CSVLADSFNEQFF
>.|TRBJ2-7|TRBD1|TRBV6-1
TGTGCCAGCAGTTTGGGACAGGGGGGGTCCTACGAGCAGTACTTC
CASSLGQGGSYEQYF
>.|TRBJ1-5|TRBD1|TRBV15
TGTGCCACCAGCAATGACAGGGTGGAAGGACAGCCCCAGCATTTT
CATSNDRVEGQPQHF
>once|TRBJ2-7|.|TRBV11-2
TGTGCCAGCAGCTTAGGCCTAAATTCCTACGAGCAGTACTTC
CASSLGLNSYEQYF
>once|TRBJ1-1|.|TRBV29-1
TGCAGCGCAATCCCCCATACAGGGCTATATGAAGCTTTCTTT
CSAIPHTGLYEAFF
>.|TRBJ2-7|TRBD1|TRBV7-6
TGTGCCAGCAGCCCCCGACAGGGTAACTACGAGCAGTACTTC
CASSPRQGNYEQYF
>.|TRBJ1-5|.|TRBV7-9
TGTGCCAGCGCCATCGGGGGGGATCAGCCCCAGCATTTT
CASAIGGDQPQHF
>.|TRBJ2-3|.|TRBV11-2
TGTGCCAGCAGCATAACAGGGATCTCCACAGATACGCAGTATTTT
CASSITGISTDTQYF
>.|TRBJ2-2|.|TRBV2
TGTGCCAGCAGTGTCCGTGGGAGAGGTACCGGGGAGCTGTTTTTT
CASSVRGRGTGELFF
>.|TRBJ2-7|.|TRBV30
TGTGCCTGGAAAGCCCCACCGAAAGATGGCGAGCAGTACTTC
CAWKAPPKDGEQYF
>.|TRBJ2-5|TRBD2|TRBV19
TGTGCCAGTAGTAGCGGGAGACAAGAGACCCAGTACTTC
CASSSGRQETQYF